This record looks at one T cell receptor beta chain sequence and its context. Its target is not known. Unstimulated Tregs (CD4+CD25+CD127-) and CD4+CD25- non-Tregs were sorted from PBMCs. This sample is part of a study of Tregs in tolerant kidney transplant recipients. Study details: The nonmyeloablative bone marrow transplants came from related graft donors, with transient mixed chimerism. Study outcomes and limitations: Findings come from small patient numbers and require larger validation. Biological reproducibility was not directly addressed, but technical replication error appeared minimal.

This CDR3 is built from 13 residues. Germline CDR1 and CDR2: MNHNS and SASEGT. V was trimmed by 10 bases and J by 0 bases, leaving 10 bases between them. Clones were sequenced by immunoSEQ multiplex PCR, and TCRdb holds only the in-frame ones, with some missing. The profile shows about 110,000 clones, around 90% of them singletons. The J gene is TRBJ1-3, the V gene TRBV6-1, with no clear D. The TCR was taken from a human donor who received a combined kidney and bone marrow transplant. The sample consisted of CD4+ T cells from blood, taken before the transplant. The CDR3: CAISSLSGNTIYF. The CDR3 DNA is TGTGCCATCTCGAGCCTCTCTGGAAACACCATATATTTT.